This paragraph covers one TCR beta chain sequence. The antigen is not known. These data originate in a study of vaccination effects on CD4 cells after COVID-19. Trimming removed 8 bases from V and 9 bases from J; junction bases left unmatched: 16. This CDR3 spans 16 amino acids. Germline V gene sequence: CDR1 LNHDA, CDR2 SQIVND (reference sequence). The table came from immunoSEQ multiplex PCR; TCRdb's copy has only in-frame clones and leaves some out. In the table there are approximately 50,000 clones, 75% to 80% of which are singletons. After roughly 11 days in culture, the CD4+ T cells were isolated. It was between March and December 2020 that the person had a SARS-CoV-2 infection confirmed by PCR.

The sequence came from a human donor who had a prior SARS-CoV-2 infection. The material was CD4+ T cells from PBMCs cultured without peptide, obtained before COVID-19 vaccination. J is TRBJ1-2 and V is TRBV19; 12 nucleotides match TRBD1. This CDR3 is CASLNPGTGGSHRYTF. The CDR3 DNA reads TGTGCCAGTCTCAATCCCGGGACAGGGGGCTCTCATCGCTACACCTTC.